This is a list of T cell receptor beta chains from one sample in a study of blood T cell repertoires in COVID-19. Method: immunoSEQ multiplex PCR; TCRdb's copy keeps in-frame clones and lacks some. In the table there are 110,000 or so clones, approximately 90% of which are singletons. Material for sequencing was peripheral blood. These receptors were taken from a woman in her forties or fifties with acute or convalescent COVID-19. Both conserved end residues are part of each CDR3. The D gene is left open where the match is weak. Not every row has a clone size; where given, it reads once, few, many or a size class.

TRBD2 TRBJ2-1 TRBV28 . CASRSPSGTRNNEQFF TGTGCCAGCAGGTCTCCGTCCGGGACTAGAAACAATGAGCAGTTCTTC
TRBD1 TRBJ2-7 TRBV5-6 . CASSESPRRGIGYEQYF TGTGCCAGCAGCGAATCCCCCCGCAGGGGGATTGGCTACGAGCAGTACTTC
. TRBJ1-2 TRBV6-5 . CASSSGDYGYTF TGTGCCAGCAGTTCGGGGGACTATGGCTACACCTTC
. TRBJ1-6 TRBV5-5 . CASSLHQLGSILGSPLHF TGTGCCAGCAGCCTCCATCAGCTAGGCTCAATTCTTGGGTCACCCCTCCACTTT
. TRBJ1-2 TRBV3-1/TRBV3-2 . CASSSRVEGYTF TGTGCCAGCAGCTCCAGGGTGGAGGGCTACACCTTC
TRBD2 TRBJ2-7 TRBV19 . CASSIVGGLAGSYEQYF TGTGCCAGTAGTATAGTAGGGGGACTAGCGGGATCCTACGAGCAGTACTTC
TRBD1 TRBJ1-1 TRBV5-5 . CASSNQQGEVTEAFF TGTGCCAGCAGCAACCAACAGGGGGAGGTCACTGAAGCTTTCTTT
TRBD1 TRBJ2-7 TRBV12-5 few CASGLTGGTYEQYF TGTGCTAGTGGGCTTACAGGGGGGACCTACGAGCAGTACTTC
TRBD1 TRBJ1-4 TRBV2 . CASSVSGGNEKLFF TGTGCCAGCAGTGTTTCAGGGGGGAATGAAAAACTGTTTTTT
. TRBJ2-1 TRBV5-4 . CASSLDSGEQFF TGTGCCAGCAGCTTGGATTCTGGCGAGCAGTTCTTC
. TRBJ1-1 TRBV11-2 . CASSLGGVAAFF TGTGCCAGCAGCTTAGGGGGGGTCGCGGCTTTCTTT
. TRBJ1-6 TRBV6-5 . CASRLNSPLHF TGTGCCAGTCGACTTAATTCACCCCTCCACTTT
. TRBJ1-6 TRBV11-3 . CASSFPSDSLNSPLHF TGTGCCAGCAGCTTTCCCTCGGACAGTTTGAATTCACCCCTCCACTTT
. TRBJ2-2 TRBV28 . CASSLRGGINTGELFF TGTGCCAGCAGTTTAAGAGGGGGTATCAACACCGGGGAGCTGTTTTTT
TRBD1 TRBJ2-3 TRBV9 once CASSGTGVTDTQYF TGTGCCAGCAGCGGGACAGGGGTCACAGATACGCAGTATTTT
. TRBJ2-7 TRBV28 . CASSLMPWQGKGEQYF TGTGCCAGCAGTTTGATGCCGTGGCAGGGAAAGGGTGAGCAGTACTTC
TRBD1 TRBJ1-2 TRBV12-5 . CASGLGSTGYGYTF TGTGCTAGTGGTTTGGGATCGACAGGGTATGGCTACACCTTC
TRBD2 TRBJ2-5 TRBV4-2 few CASSLWTSQETQYF TGTGCCAGCAGCCTATGGACTAGTCAAGAGACCCAGTACTTC
. TRBJ1-3 TRBV7-2 . CASSSERGNTIYF TGTGCCAGCAGCTCCGAGAGGGGAAACACCATATATTTT
. TRBJ1-2 TRBV19 . CASTLNRDGYTF TGTGCCAGTACCCTTAACAGGGATGGCTACACCTTC
. TRBJ2-2 TRBV6-1 . CASSEMGSTGELFF TGTGCCAGCAGTGAAATGGGGAGCACCGGGGAGCTGTTTTTT
. TRBJ2-7 TRBV27 . CASSLPRAHEQYF TGTGCCAGCAGTTTACCCAGGGCCCACGAGCAGTACTTC
TRBD1 TRBJ1-2 TRBV2 . CASSSGGYGYTF TGTGCCAGCAGCTCAGGGGGCTATGGCTACACCTTC
. TRBJ2-7 TRBV7-9 . CASSLEGGFIGTPHEQYF TGTGCCAGCAGCTTAGAAGGGGGATTCATTGGGACCCCCCACGAGCAGTACTTC
TRBD1 TRBJ1-2 TRBV29-1 . CSVEAGGVGYTF TGCAGCGTTGAAGCAGGGGGCGTGGGCTACACCTTC
. TRBJ2-7 TRBV6-1 . CASSEDRSYSYEQYF TGTGCCAGCAGTGAAGACAGGTCCTACTCCTACGAGCAGTACTTC
TRBD1 TRBJ1-6 TRBV4-1 . CASSHRAPGGDSPLHF TGCGCCAGCAGCCATCGCGCCCCAGGGGGAGATTCACCCCTCCACTTT
TRBD1 TRBJ2-7 TRBV25-1 . CASSSNPGQGAREQYF TGTGCCAGCAGCTCGAACCCGGGACAGGGGGCGAGAGAGCAGTACTTC
. TRBJ2-1 TRBV28 few CASRGVPENEQFF TGTGCCAGCAGGGGAGTCCCGGAGAATGAGCAGTTCTTC
. TRBJ1-5 TRBV20-1 few CSASDSLYQPQHF TGCAGTGCTAGTGACAGTTTATATCAGCCCCAGCATTTT
. TRBJ1-2 TRBV3-1/TRBV3-2 . CASSKESSSYGYTF TGTGCCAGCAGCAAGGAGAGCAGTTCCTATGGCTACACCTTC
TRBD1 TRBJ2-7 TRBV7-9 . CASSWGQGASYEQYF TGTGCCAGCAGCTGGGGACAGGGGGCCTCCTACGAGCAGTACTTC
. TRBJ2-3 TRBV3-1/TRBV3-2 . CASSLLFSDTQYF TGTGCCAGCAGCCTACTTTTTTCCGATACGCAGTATTTT
. TRBJ2-1 TRBV7-9 . CASSASDSPSSYNEQFF TGTGCCAGCAGCGCCTCGGACAGCCCGAGCTCCTACAATGAGCAGTTCTTC
. TRBJ2-7 TRBV11-2 . CASSLAGGEQYF TGTGCCAGCAGCTTAGCCGGTGGCGAGCAGTACTTC
TRBD1 TRBJ2-2 TRBV9 once CASSVSGQGNTGELFF TGTGCCAGCAGCGTATCGGGACAGGGGAACACCGGGGAGCTGTTTTTT
TRBD1 TRBJ1-1 TRBV5-1 . CASSSTGQGASEAFF TGCGCCAGCAGTTCCACCGGACAGGGGGCGAGTGAAGCTTTCTTT
. TRBJ1-1 TRBV6-5 . CASAWGGKGDTEAFF TGTGCCAGCGCCTGGGGAGGGAAAGGGGACACTGAAGCTTTCTTT
. TRBJ1-3 TRBV9 . CASSVESSGSSGNTIYF TGTGCCAGCAGCGTAGAATCGTCGGGGAGCTCTGGAAACACCATATATTTT
TRBD1 TRBJ2-7 TRBV5-1 . CASSTTGIYEQYF TGCGCCAGCAGCACGACAGGGATTTACGAGCAGTACTTC
TRBD1 TRBJ1-2 TRBV24-1 . CATSDGTGTLGGYTF TGTGCCACCAGTGATGGGACAGGTACTTTGGGCGGCTACACCTTC
TRBD1 TRBJ1-1 TRBV3-1/TRBV3-2 . CASSPPGCGTANTEAFF TGTGCCAGCAGCCCGCCCGGGTGTGGGACAGCGAACACTGAAGCTTTCTTT
. TRBJ2-7 TRBV7-2 . CASSLELNYEQYF TGTGCCAGCAGCCTAGAGCTAAACTACGAGCAGTACTTC
. TRBJ2-3 TRBV25-1 few CASSEGEYTDTQYF TGTGCCAGCAGTGAAGGAGAGTACACAGATACGCAGTATTTT
. TRBJ1-4 TRBV3-1/TRBV3-2 . CASSQEISLDSEKLFF TGTGCCAGCAGCCAAGAAATAAGTTTGGACAGTGAAAAACTGTTTTTT
TRBD1 TRBJ1-5 TRBV15 . CATSPISHRDSNSNQPQHF TGTGCCACCAGCCCTATTTCTCACCGGGACAGCAATAGCAATCAGCCCCAGCATTTT
. TRBJ2-1 TRBV19 . CASSIGGGMRSYNEQFF TGTGCCAGTAGTATAGGGGGCGGGATGAGGTCCTACAATGAGCAGTTCTTC
TRBD2 TRBJ2-7 TRBV3-1/TRBV3-2 . CASSRTSGAEQYF TGTGCCAGCAGTCGGACTAGCGGGGCAGAGCAGTACTTC
. TRBJ2-1 TRBV15 . CATSRVRSAGDGDEQFF TGTGCCACCAGCAGAGTGCGGTCGGCAGGGGACGGCGATGAGCAGTTCTTC
TRBD1 TRBJ1-6 TRBV6-5 . CASSYDRVNSPLHF TGTGCCAGCAGTTACGACAGGGTGAATTCACCCCTCCACTTT
TRBD1 TRBJ1-1 TRBV13 . CASSLGRDRASEAFF TGTGCCAGCAGCTTAGGACGGGACAGGGCCTCTGAAGCTTTCTTT
TRBD2 TRBJ2-3 TRBV28 . CASSLWTSGRNTDTQYF TGTGCCAGCAGTTTATGGACTAGCGGGAGGAACACAGATACGCAGTATTTT
TRBD1 TRBJ2-1 TRBV7-6 . CASSLVYRDRVNEQFF TGTGCCAGCAGCTTAGTTTACCGGGACAGGGTCAATGAGCAGTTCTTC
TRBD1 TRBJ2-7 TRBV19 . CASSTLGQGKYEQYF TGTGCCAGTAGTACTTTGGGACAGGGGAAGTACGAGCAGTACTTC